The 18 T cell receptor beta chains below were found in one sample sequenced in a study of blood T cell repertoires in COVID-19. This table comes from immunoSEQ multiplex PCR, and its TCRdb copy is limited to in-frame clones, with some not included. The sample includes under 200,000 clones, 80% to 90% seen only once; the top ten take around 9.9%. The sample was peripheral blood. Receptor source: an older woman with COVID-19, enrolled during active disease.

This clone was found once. The CDR3: CASSPTQGRYQPQHF. The DNA for the CDR3 is TGTGCCAGCTCACCAACTCAGGGTCGTTATCAGCCCCAGCATTTT. The chain is built from TRBV18 and TRBJ1-5; D is perhaps TRBD1 (5 bases). In germline, CDR1 is KGHSH, CDR2 LQKENI. CDR3 length: 15 amino acids. The V end was cut by 2 bases, the J end by 5 bases, with 13 bases between.

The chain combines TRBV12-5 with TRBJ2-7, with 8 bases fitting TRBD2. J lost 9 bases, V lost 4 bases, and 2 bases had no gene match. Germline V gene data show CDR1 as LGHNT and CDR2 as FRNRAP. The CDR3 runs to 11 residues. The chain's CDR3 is CASGSGLVQYF. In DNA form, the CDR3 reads TGTGCTAGTGGTTCGGGACTAGTGCAGTACTTC.

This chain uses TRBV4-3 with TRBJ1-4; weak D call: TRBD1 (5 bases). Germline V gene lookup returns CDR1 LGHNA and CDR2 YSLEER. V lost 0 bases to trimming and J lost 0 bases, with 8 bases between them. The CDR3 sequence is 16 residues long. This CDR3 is CASSQERGTTNEKLFF. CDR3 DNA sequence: TGCGCCAGCAGCCAAGAACGGGGGACAACTAATGAAAAACTGTTTTTT.

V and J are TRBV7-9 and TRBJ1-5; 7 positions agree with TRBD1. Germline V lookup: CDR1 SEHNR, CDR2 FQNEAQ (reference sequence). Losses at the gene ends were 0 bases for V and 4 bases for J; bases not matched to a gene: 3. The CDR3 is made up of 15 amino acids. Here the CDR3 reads CASSLADRENQPQHF. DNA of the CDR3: TGTGCCAGCAGCTTAGCCGACAGGGAAAATCAGCCCCAGCATTTT. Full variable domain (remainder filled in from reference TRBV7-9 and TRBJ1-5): DTGVSQNPRHKITKRGQNVTFRCDPISEHNRLYWYRQTLGQGPEFLTYFQNEAQLEKSRLLSDRFSAERPKGSFSTLEIQRTEQGDSAMYLCASSLADRENQPQHFGDGTRLSIL.

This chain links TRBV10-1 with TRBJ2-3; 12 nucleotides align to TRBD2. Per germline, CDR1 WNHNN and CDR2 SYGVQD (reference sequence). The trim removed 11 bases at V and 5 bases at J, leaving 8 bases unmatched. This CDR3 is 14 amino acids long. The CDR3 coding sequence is TGCGCCGGACGACTAGCGGGAGATGTAGATACGCAGTATTTT. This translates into CAGRLAGDVDTQYF.

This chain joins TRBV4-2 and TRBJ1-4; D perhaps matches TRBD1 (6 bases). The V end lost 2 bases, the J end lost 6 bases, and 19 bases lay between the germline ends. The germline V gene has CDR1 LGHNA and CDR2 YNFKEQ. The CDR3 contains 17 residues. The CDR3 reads CASSQTGQPTGDEKLFF. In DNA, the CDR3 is TGTGCCAGCAGCCAAACAGGACAGCCGACCGGTGATGAAAAACTGTTTTTT.

Here the CDR3 reads CASSSSQGVNEKLFF. For the CDR3, the DNA is TGTGCCAGCAGCTCCTCACAGGGGGTTAATGAAAAACTGTTTTTT. This rearrangement joins TRBV7-9 to TRBJ1-4; 8 positions match TRBD1. The V segment lost 4 bases and the J segment 4 bases; nucleotides outside the gene matches: 5. CDR3 length equals 15 residues. Germline CDR1 reads SEHNR; CDR2 reads FQNEAQ (reference sequence).

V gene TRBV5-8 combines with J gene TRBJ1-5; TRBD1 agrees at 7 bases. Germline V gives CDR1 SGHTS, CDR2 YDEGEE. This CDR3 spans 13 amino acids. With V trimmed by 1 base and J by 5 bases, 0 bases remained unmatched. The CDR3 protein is CASSLTGDQPQHF. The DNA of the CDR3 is TGTGCCAGCAGCTTGACAGGGGATCAGCCCCAGCATTTT.

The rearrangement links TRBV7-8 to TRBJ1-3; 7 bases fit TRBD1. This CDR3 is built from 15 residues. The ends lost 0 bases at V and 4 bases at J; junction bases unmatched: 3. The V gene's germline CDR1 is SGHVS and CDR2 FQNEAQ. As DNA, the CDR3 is TGTGCCAGCAGCTTAGCGACAGGGTACGGAAACACCATATATTTT. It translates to CASSLATGYGNTIYF. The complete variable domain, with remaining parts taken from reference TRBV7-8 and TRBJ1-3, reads GAGVSQSPRYKVAKRGQDVALRCDPISGHVSLFWYQQALGQGPEFLTYFQNEAQLDKSGLPSDRFFAERPEGSVSTLKIQRTQQEDSAVYLCASSLATGYGNTIYFGEGSWLTVV.

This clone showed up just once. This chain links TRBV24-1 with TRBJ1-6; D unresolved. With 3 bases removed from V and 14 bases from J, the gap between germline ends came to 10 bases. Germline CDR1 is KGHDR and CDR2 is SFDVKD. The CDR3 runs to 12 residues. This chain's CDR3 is CATSDITGALHF. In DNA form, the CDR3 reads TGTGCCACCAGTGATATCACCGGGGCCCTCCACTTT.

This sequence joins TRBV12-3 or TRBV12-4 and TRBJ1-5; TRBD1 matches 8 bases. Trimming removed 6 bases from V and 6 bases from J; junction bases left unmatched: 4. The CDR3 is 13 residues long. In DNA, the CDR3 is TGTGCCAGCAGAGGGACAGGCGGTCAGCCCCAGCATTTT. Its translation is CASRGTGGQPQHF.

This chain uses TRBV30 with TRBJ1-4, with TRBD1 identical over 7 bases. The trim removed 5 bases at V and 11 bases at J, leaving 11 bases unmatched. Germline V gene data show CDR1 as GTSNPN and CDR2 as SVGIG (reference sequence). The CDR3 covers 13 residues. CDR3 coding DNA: TGTGCCTGGTCCGGGACAGTCGTGGGGAAACTGTTTTTT. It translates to CAWSGTVVGKLFF.

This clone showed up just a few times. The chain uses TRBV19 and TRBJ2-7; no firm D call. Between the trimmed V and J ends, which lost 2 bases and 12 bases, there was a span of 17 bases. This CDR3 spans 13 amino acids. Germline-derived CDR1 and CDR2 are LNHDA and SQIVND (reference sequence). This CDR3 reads CASSIPSPLRWYF. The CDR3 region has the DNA TGTGCCAGTAGTATACCCTCCCCCCTCAGGTGGTACTTC.

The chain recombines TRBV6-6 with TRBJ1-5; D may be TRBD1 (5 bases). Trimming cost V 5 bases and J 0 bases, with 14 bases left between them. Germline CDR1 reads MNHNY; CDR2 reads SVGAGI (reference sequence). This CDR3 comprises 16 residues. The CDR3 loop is CASSRNYRYSNQPQHF. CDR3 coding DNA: TGTGCCAGCAGTCGAAACTACAGGTATAGCAATCAGCCCCAGCATTTT.

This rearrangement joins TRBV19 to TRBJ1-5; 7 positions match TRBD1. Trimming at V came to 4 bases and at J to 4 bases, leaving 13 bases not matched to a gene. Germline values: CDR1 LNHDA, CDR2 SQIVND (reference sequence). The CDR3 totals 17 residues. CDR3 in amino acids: CASSTRGGQGVNQPQHF. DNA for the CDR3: TGTGCCAGTAGTACTCGAGGGGGCCAGGGCGTTAATCAGCCCCAGCATTTT.

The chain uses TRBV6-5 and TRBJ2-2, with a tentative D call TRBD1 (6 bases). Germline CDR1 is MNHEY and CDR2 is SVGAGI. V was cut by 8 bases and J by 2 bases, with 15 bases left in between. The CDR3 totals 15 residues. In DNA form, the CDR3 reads TGTGCCAGCCAGCGAGGGGACACCAACACCGGGGAGCTGTTTTTT. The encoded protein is CASQRGDTNTGELFF.

The CDR3 DNA sequence: TGTGCCAGCAGACCGCCGGGACAGCAGAATACCGGGGAGCTGTTTTTT. Translating gives CASRPPGQQNTGELFF. V is TRBV2 and J is TRBJ2-2; TRBD1 matches at 7 bases. The CDR3 runs to 16 residues. Germline V CDR1 and CDR2: SNHLY, FYNNEI. Unmatched junction bases numbered 12, after V lost 6 bases and J lost 5 bases.

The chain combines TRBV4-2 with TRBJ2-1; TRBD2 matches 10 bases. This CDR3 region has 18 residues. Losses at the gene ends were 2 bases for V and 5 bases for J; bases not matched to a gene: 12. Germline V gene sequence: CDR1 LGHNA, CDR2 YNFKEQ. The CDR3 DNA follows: TGTGCCAGCAGCCAACCTATTCCCACTAGCGGGGAAAACAATGAGCAGTTCTTC. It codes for CASSQPIPTSGENNEQFF.